This entry features one T cell receptor (beta chain) sequence. The data stem from a study of T cell responses to AZD1222 COVID-19 vaccine. Sequencing was performed with immunoSEQ multiplex PCR; in TCRdb, only in-frame clones are kept and a portion is missing. The data contain 90,000 to 150,000 clones, roughly 90% of them singletons. Germline V gene sequence: CDR1 SGHTA, CDR2 FQGNSA. The ends lost 6 bases at V and 6 bases at J; junction bases unmatched: 16. CDR3 size: 16 residues. The sequence was collected from an adult in good health. This material consisted of peripheral blood, taken on day 0 of AZD1222 vaccination. The chain employs TRBV7-2 and TRBJ2-7; 8 positions match TRBD2. The CDR3 here is CASRASLRGTRAEQYF. CDR3 bases: TGTGCCAGCAGAGCCTCCCTGCGGGGGACTAGAGCCGAGCAGTACTTC.